This entry is about one T cell receptor beta chain. Its antigen is not identified. This sample is part of a study of graft-versus-host responses after intestinal transplantation. The CDR3 consists of 13 residues. Germline V gives CDR1 ENHRY, CDR2 SYGVKD. The germline V and J ends were trimmed by 6 bases and 4 bases, with 12 bases remaining between them. Measured with immunoSEQ multiplex PCR; TCRdb has only the in-frame clones, and not every one. The sample includes fewer than 150,000 clones, around 94% of them seen just once. The receptor's source is a human donor who received an intestinal transplant. The sample in question was unstimulated CD4+ T cells sorted from spleen or lymph node cells, obtained before intestinal transplant. The rearrangement links TRBV10-3 to TRBJ2-5; D is unclear. Here the CDR3 reads CAIRGGLAETQYF. CDR3 coding DNA: TGTGCCATCAGGGGTGGGCTTGCAGAGACCCAGTACTTC.